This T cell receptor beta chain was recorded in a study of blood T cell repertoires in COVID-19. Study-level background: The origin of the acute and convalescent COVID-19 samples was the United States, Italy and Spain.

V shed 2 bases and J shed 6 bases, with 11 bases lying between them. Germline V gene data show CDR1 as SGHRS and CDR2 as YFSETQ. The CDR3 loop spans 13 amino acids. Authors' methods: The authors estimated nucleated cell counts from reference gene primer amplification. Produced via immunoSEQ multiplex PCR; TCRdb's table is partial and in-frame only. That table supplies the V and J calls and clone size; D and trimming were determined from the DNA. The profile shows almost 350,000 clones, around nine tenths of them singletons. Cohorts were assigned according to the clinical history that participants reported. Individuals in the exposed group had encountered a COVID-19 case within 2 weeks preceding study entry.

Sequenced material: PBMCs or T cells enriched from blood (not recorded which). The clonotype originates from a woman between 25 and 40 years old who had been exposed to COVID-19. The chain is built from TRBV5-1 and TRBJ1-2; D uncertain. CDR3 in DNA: TGCGCCAGCAGCTTTGGAGGGCCCGATGGCTACACCTTC. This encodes CASSFGGPDGYTF.